Given below is one T cell receptor (beta chain) in context. Generated by immunoSEQ multiplex PCR, the TCRdb table keeps only in-frame clones and is missing some. Altogether approximately 320,000 clones are present, approximately 90% being singletons, with the ten largest covering about 8.9%. The data were obtained in a study of blood T cell repertoires in COVID-19. For the study at large: Sample material is recorded as cDNA or gDNA derived from T cells, B-cell-depleted T cells, or PBMCs.

CDR3 length: 15 residues. Trimming left V 0 bases short and J 2 bases short, with 9 bases between. In germline, CDR1 is MRHNA, CDR2 SNTAGT. The V and J genes are TRBV6-4 and TRBJ2-3; TRBD2 is a possible D gene (6 bases). The source is a young woman who had recovered from COVID-19. Sequencing input: PBMCs or T cells enriched from blood (not recorded which). DNA of the CDR3: TGTGCCAGCAGTGACTCTACTAGCTTCACAGATACGCAGTATTTT. Its protein product is CASSDSTSFTDTQYF.